This T cell receptor beta chain was identified during a study of blood T cell repertoires in COVID-19. The overall study: T cells, B-cell-depleted T cells, or PBMCs provided the cDNA or gDNA that served as material.

The CDR3 loop spans 13 amino acids. Trimming pared 6 bases from V and 4 bases from J, leaving 12 bases between. Libraries were prepared by immunoSEQ multiplex PCR; TCRdb keeps only in-frame clonotypes and omits some of them. The sample gives over 55,000 clones, around three quarters of which show up once; roughly 35% is in the top ten. The TCR was taken from a woman in her 70s with acute or convalescent COVID-19. The chain uses TRBV12-3 or TRBV12-4 and TRBJ1-2, with D perhaps matching TRBD1 (6 bases). Material: peripheral blood. The chain's CDR3 is CASRQGTFYGYTF. The CDR3 DNA is TGTGCCAGCAGGCAGGGGACCTTCTATGGCTACACCTTC.